The 22 T cell receptor beta chains in this list originate from one sample, sequenced in a study of identical twins. TCRdb reprocessed the 5' RACE reads via MiXCR and lists one record per CDR3 protein. The sample records a few hundred thousand distinct CDR3 sequences, nearly 10% being singletons. Another study also made use of these data, one on yellow fever vaccine responses in identical twins.

Sequencing was done on a sample of PBMCs. These receptors were taken from a woman aged 18-29 years in good health.

A few counts support this clonotype. The J gene is TRBJ2-2, the V gene TRBV6-2 or TRBV6-3; a possible D gene is TRBD1 (6 bases). The CDR3 spans 14 residues. The V end lost 0 bases, the J end lost 6 bases, and 8 bases lay between the germline ends. The V gene's germline CDR1 is MNHEY and CDR2 SVGEGT. DNA for the CDR3: TGTGCCAGCAGTTACTCGGGGGCCTCCGGGGAGCTGTTTTTT. This encodes CASSYSGASGELFF.

This clonotype was seen a few times. A clone one base away is much larger, so this may be a read error. The chain combines TRBV3-1 with TRBJ2-1, with D perhaps being TRBD1 or TRBD2 (5 bases each). Germline CDR1 and CDR2: LGHDT and YNNKEL (reference sequence). This CDR3 contains 12 residues. V was pared by 3 bases and J by 9 bases, with 9 bases between. CDR3 amino acids: CASSHTGTEQFF. DNA for the CDR3: TGTGCCAGCAGCCATACGGGGACTGAGCAGTTCTTC.

This clonotype has only a few counts. This rearrangement joins TRBV12-3 or TRBV12-4 to TRBJ2-3; 8 bases are shared with TRBD1. Losses at the gene ends were 1 base for V and 2 bases for J; bases not matched to a gene: 8. The CDR3 spans 17 residues. The chain's CDR3 is CASSLGTGNRNTDTQYF. The CDR3 region has the DNA TGTGCCAGCAGTTTAGGGACAGGGAATAGGAACACAGATACGCAGTATTTT.

The gene calls are TRBV27 and TRBJ2-3; 15 bases match TRBD2. After removal of 3 bases from V and 8 bases from J, the junction contained 21 bases not matched to a gene. CDR1 and CDR2 from the germline V gene are MNHEY and SMNVEV (reference sequence). The CDR3 runs 21 residues. In DNA form, the CDR3 reads TGTGCCAGCAGTTTTCCGCTCAACCCGGGACTAGCGGGGGGCCCTCACTCTACGCAGTATTTT. This sequence encodes CASSFPLNPGLAGGPHSTQYF.

This sequence joins TRBV27 and TRBJ2-5; D could derive from TRBD1 or TRBD2 (5 bases each). Germline CDR1 and CDR2: MNHEY and SMNVEV (reference sequence). Trimming took 3 bases from V and 1 from J, leaving 12 bases between them. The CDR3 extends over 15 amino acids. Here the CDR3 DNA reads TGTGCCAGCAGTTTTGGGGGACGGCTCCAAGAGACCCAGTACTTC. It is translated as CASSFGGRLQETQYF.

This clonotype occurred a few times. This chain connects TRBV19 to TRBJ1-1, with a possible D match to TRBD1 (6 bases). V was trimmed by 0 bases and J by 4 bases, leaving 9 bases between them. Germline V gene lookup returns CDR1 LNHDA and CDR2 SQIVND (reference sequence). The length of the CDR3 is 14 residues. This CDR3 reads CASSIEGAGTEAFF. The DNA of the CDR3 is TGTGCCAGTAGTATAGAGGGGGCAGGCACTGAAGCTTTCTTT.

This clonotype was counted a few times. The chain employs TRBV12-3 or TRBV12-4 and TRBJ1-2; 12 bases agree with TRBD1. J lost 1 base, V lost 5 bases, and 8 bases had no gene match. The CDR3 is made up of 17 amino acids. This CDR3 is CASSQGGTGGFNYGYTF. DNA for the CDR3: TGTGCCAGCAGTCAGGGGGGGACAGGGGGCTTTAACTATGGCTACACCTTC.

This clonotype was recorded at least ten times. The rearrangement uses TRBV5-1 and TRBJ2-2; 9 nucleotides line up with TRBD2. The junction had 5 bases not matched to a gene; V was cut back by 0 bases and J by 2 bases. The CDR3 loop spans 17 amino acids. Germline CDR1 SGHRS, CDR2 YFSETQ. The CDR3 protein is CASSLGASGDNTGELFF. As DNA, the CDR3 is TGCGCCAGCAGCTTGGGAGCTAGCGGGGATAACACCGGGGAGCTGTTTTTT.

The CDR3 region is CASSFQVSAEAFF. The CDR3 DNA reads as TGTGCCAGCAGCTTCCAGGTTAGCGCTGAAGCTTTCTTT. The V and J genes are TRBV7-9 and TRBJ1-1; the D is unclear. The CDR3 runs to 13 residues. Deletions cut 3 bases from V and 6 bases from J, with 11 bases between. Germline V gene sequence: CDR1 SEHNR, CDR2 FQNEAQ (reference sequence).

This clonotype has just a few counts. This rearrangement joins TRBV7-6 to TRBJ1-5; a possible D gene is TRBD1 (5 bases). The CDR3 is 17 amino acids. CDR1 SGHVS and CDR2 FNYEAQ come from the germline V gene. The V end lost 0 bases, the J end lost 5 bases, and 17 bases lay between the germline ends. CDR3 sequence (DNA): TGTGCCAGCAGCTTAGCGGGGCCACGGCTGAGGGATCAGCCCCAGCATTTT. This codes for CASSLAGPRLRDQPQHF. Full variable domain (outside the CDR3, taken from reference TRBV7-6 and TRBJ1-5): GAGVSQSPRYKVTKRGQDVALRCDPISGHVSLYWYRQALGQGPEFLTYFNYEAQQDKSGLPNDRFSAERPEGSISTLTIQRTEQRDSAMYRCASSLAGPRLRDQPQHFGDGTRLSIL.

The rearrangement uses TRBV4-3 and TRBJ2-5; TRBD2 agrees at 11 bases. V gave up 0 bases and J gave up 5 bases; unmatched junction bases: 8. CDR3 length equals 17 residues. Germline CDR1 is LGHNA and CDR2 is YSLEER. The CDR3 here is CASSQEPLAGGGETQYF. The CDR3 bases are TGCGCCAGCAGCCAAGAGCCCCTAGCGGGAGGTGGGGAGACCCAGTACTTC.

This clonotype was detected many times. This chain uses TRBV28 with TRBJ1-2; D gene unclear. This CDR3 region has 12 residues. The V gene's germline CDR1 is MDHEN and CDR2 SYDVKM. The V and J ends lost 5 bases and 5 bases respectively, with 9 bases between them. CDR3 sequence: CASSTSLYGYTF. The CDR3 nucleotides read TGTGCCAGCAGTACCTCCCTTTATGGCTACACCTTC.

The rearrangement links TRBV5-1 to TRBJ2-6, with TRBD1 as a possible D gene (7 bases). The CDR3 length is 18 residues. CDR1 and CDR2 from the germline V gene are SGHRS and YFSETQ. V shed 5 bases and J shed 0 bases, with 18 bases lying between them. CDR3 region: CASSFETGTSSGANVLTF. In DNA form, the CDR3 reads TGCGCCAGCAGTTTCGAGACAGGGACTTCCTCTGGGGCCAACGTCCTGACTTTC. The variable domain in full, with the rest retrieved from reference TRBV5-1 and TRBJ2-6, is KAGVTQTPRYLIKTRGQQVTLSCSPISGHRSVSWYQQTPGQGLQFLFEYFSETQRNKGNFPGRFSGRQFSNSRSEMNVSTLELGDSALYLCASSFETGTSSGANVLTFGAGSRLTVL.

This chain joins TRBV12-3 or TRBV12-4 and TRBJ1-2; D perhaps matches TRBD1 (6 bases). V was shortened by 5 bases and J by 2 bases, with 9 bases between the two germline ends. CDR3 length: 13 residues. In nucleotides, the CDR3 is TGTGCCAGCAGTGCCACAGGGAACTATGGCTACACCTTC. Its protein is CASSATGNYGYTF.

This clonotype was counted between two and nine times. The rearrangement links TRBV4-3 to TRBJ1-5; tentatively, D is TRBD1 (6 bases). This CDR3 has 14 amino acids. Trimming took off 0 bases at V and 9 bases at J, with 12 bases between the two ends. CDR1 is LGHNA and CDR2 is YSLEER in the germline V gene. The CDR3 loop is CASSQDRGLGPQHF. The CDR3 coding sequence is TGCGCCAGCAGCCAAGACAGGGGCTTGGGGCCCCAGCATTTT.

The chain is built from TRBV12-3 or TRBV12-4 and TRBJ1-6, with 8 bases that match TRBD1. The V and J ends lost 3 bases and 9 bases, in that order; junction bases with no gene match: 10. The CDR3 contains 16 residues. CDR3 nucleotides: TGTGCCAGCAGTTTGGGGACAGGTGGTTTATCTTCACCCCTCCACTTT. Translated, it gives CASSLGTGGLSSPLHF.

This clonotype was observed many times. The rearrangement uses TRBV19 and TRBJ2-2; the D gene is possibly TRBD1 (5 bases). CDR1 and CDR2 (germline): LNHDA, SQIVND (reference sequence). There are 13 residues in the CDR3. Deletions cut 6 bases from V and 1 base from J, with 6 bases between. This CDR3 is CASRTENTGELFF. The CDR3 DNA sequence: TGTGCCAGTAGGACAGAGAACACCGGGGAGCTGTTTTTT.

This clonotype was counted only a few times. The V and J genes are TRBV15 and TRBJ2-7, with 13 bases that match TRBD2. The CDR3 runs 16 residues. Germline CDR1 LNHNV, CDR2 YYDKDF (reference sequence). With V trimmed by 3 bases and J by 4 bases, 6 bases remained unmatched. The CDR3 region has the DNA TGTGCCACCAGCAGCAGACTAGCGGGAGGTATATACGAGCAGTACTTC. Protein sequence: CATSSRLAGGIYEQYF.

V and J are TRBV7-8 and TRBJ2-1, with D uncertain. Germline V gives CDR1 SGHVS, CDR2 FQNEAQ. Deletions cut 1 base from V and 5 bases from J, with 9 bases between. This CDR3 is built from 14 residues. The chain's CDR3 is CASSLGGTNNEQFF. CDR3 DNA sequence: TGTGCCAGCAGCTTAGGGGGAACCAACAATGAGCAGTTCTTC.

This clonotype was detected only a few times. The chain links TRBV6-2 or TRBV6-3 to TRBJ2-4, with D possibly being TRBD1 (5 bases). V shed 4 bases and J shed 0 bases, with 13 bases lying between them. From germline, CDR1 is MNHEY and CDR2 SVGEGT. The CDR3 totals 16 residues. The CDR3 region has the DNA TGTGCCAGCAGTTCGTTCCAGGGTAGAGCCAAAAACATTCAGTACTTC. It translates to CASSSFQGRAKNIQYF.

This clonotype was detected many times. The J gene is TRBJ2-2, the V gene TRBV3-1; 8 bases map to TRBD1. The germline gives CDR1 LGHDT, CDR2 YNNKEL (reference sequence). The CDR3 is 15 residues long. Trimming cost V 2 bases and J 5 bases; bases outside gene matches: 4. CDR3 region: CASSQLQGATGELFF. In nucleotides, the CDR3 is TGTGCCAGCAGCCAACTTCAGGGGGCGACCGGGGAGCTGTTTTTT.

The chain has TRBV6-5 and TRBJ2-7; D not resolved. The CDR3 runs 13 residues. Trimming pared 6 bases from V and 4 bases from J, leaving 13 bases between. Germline V gives CDR1 MNHEY, CDR2 SVGAGI. The CDR3 is CASSITMGYEQYF. The CDR3 DNA follows: TGTGCCAGCAGCATTACTATGGGGTACGAGCAGTACTTC.